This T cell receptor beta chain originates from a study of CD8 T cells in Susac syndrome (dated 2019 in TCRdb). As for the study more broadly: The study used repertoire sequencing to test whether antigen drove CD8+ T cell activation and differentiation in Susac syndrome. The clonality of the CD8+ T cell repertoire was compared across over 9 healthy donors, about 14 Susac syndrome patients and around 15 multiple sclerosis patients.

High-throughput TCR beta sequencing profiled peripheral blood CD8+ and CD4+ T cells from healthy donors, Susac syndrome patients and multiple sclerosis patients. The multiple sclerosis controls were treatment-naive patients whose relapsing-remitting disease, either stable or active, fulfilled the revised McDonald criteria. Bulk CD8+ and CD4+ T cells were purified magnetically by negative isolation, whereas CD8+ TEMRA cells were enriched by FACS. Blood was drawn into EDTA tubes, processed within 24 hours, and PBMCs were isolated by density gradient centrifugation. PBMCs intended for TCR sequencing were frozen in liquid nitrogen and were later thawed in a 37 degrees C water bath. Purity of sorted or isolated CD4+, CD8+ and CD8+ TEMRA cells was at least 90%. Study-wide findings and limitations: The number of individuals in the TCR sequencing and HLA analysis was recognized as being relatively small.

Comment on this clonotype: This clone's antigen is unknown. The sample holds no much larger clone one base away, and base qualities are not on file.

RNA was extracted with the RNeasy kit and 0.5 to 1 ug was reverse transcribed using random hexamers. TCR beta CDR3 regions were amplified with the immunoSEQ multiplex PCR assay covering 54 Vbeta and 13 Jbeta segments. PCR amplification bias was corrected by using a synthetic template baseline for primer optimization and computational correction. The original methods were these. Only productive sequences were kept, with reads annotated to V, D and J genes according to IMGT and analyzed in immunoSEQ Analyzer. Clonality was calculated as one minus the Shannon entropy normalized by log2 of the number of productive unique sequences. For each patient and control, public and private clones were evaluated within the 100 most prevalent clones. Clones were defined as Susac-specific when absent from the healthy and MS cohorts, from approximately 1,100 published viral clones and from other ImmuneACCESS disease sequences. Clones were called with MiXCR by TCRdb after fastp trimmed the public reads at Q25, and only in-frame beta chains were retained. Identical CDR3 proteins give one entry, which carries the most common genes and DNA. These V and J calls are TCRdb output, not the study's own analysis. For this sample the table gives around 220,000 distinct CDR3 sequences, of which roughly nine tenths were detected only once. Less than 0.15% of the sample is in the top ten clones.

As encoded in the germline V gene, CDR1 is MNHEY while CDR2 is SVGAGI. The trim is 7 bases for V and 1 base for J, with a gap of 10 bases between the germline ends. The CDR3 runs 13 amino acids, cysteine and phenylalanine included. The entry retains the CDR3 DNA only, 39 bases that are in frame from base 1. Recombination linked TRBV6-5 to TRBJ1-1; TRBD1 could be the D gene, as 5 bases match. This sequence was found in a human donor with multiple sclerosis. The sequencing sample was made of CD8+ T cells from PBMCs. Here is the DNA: TGTGCCAGCATAGACCAGGGGAACACTGAAGCTTTCTTT. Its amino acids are CASIDQGNTEAFF.